Shown below are 19 T cell receptor beta chains from a single sample sequenced in a study of T-cell memory formation after mild COVID-19. TCRdb called the 5' RACE reads again in MiXCR, with one record for every CDR3 protein. The sample holds roughly 110,000 distinct CDR3 sequences, 20% to 25% seen once. The source material was PBMCs or a T cell subset sorted from them (not recorded which). Receptors were obtained from a man aged 18 to 30 who had mild COVID-19 (a few samples of this study predate the infection). Cell type and time point are not known.

The chain is built from TRBV19 and TRBJ2-3; 11 bases align to TRBD2. The CDR3 sequence is 14 residues long. Trimming at V came to 3 bases and at J to 4 bases, leaving 0 bases not matched to a gene. Germline V gene sequence: CDR1 LNHDA, CDR2 SQIVND (reference sequence). The chain's CDR3 is CASSMGLAADTQYF. The CDR3 bases are TGTGCCAGTAGTATGGGACTAGCGGCAGATACGCAGTATTTT.

In its sample, this clonotype was seen a few times. The gene calls are TRBV12-5 and TRBJ1-1; no clear D. The CDR3 is 12 amino acids. The V end was cut by 4 bases, the J end by 1 base, with 4 bases between. Germline CDR1 reads LGHNT; CDR2 reads FRNRAP. CDR3: CASGSGNTEAFF. For the CDR3, the DNA is TGTGCTAGTGGTTCGGGGAACACTGAAGCTTTCTTT.

The rearrangement joins TRBV4-1 to TRBJ2-3; 11 bases align to TRBD2. This CDR3 has 15 residues. The J segment lost 4 bases and the V segment lost 4 bases, leaving 4 bases of the junction unmatched. Germline assignment: CDR1 MGHRA and CDR2 YSYEKL. The CDR3 nucleotides read TGCGCCAGCAGCCGGATAGCGGGGGGGGCAGATACGCAGTATTTT. As protein: CASSRIAGGADTQYF.

The chain is built from TRBV4-1 and TRBJ2-2, with 9 bases fitting TRBD1. V lost 4 bases, J lost 5 bases, and 8 bases stayed unmatched. Germline V CDR1 and CDR2: MGHRA, YSYEKL. The length of the CDR3 is 16 residues. CDR3 DNA sequence: TGCGCCAGCAGCCCGGTTACAGGGGGCAGGACCGGGGAGCTGTTTTTT. It specifies CASSPVTGGRTGELFF.

The sample holds a few counts of this clonotype. The chain recombines TRBV11-2 with TRBJ2-3; perhaps TRBD2 as D (6 bases). Looked up from germline, CDR1 is SGHAT and CDR2 is FQNNGV. This CDR3 region has 16 residues. Trimming pared 5 bases from V and 3 bases from J, leaving 18 bases between. The DNA for the CDR3 is TGTGCCAGCAGCCAAGGCGGGGACCCCGTGACAGATACGCAGTATTTT. This translates into CASSQGGDPVTDTQYF.

The sample holds a few counts of this clonotype. The chain employs TRBV19 and TRBJ1-1, with a possible D match to TRBD1 (6 bases). CDR3 length equals 16 residues. V lost 5 bases to trimming and J lost 3 bases, with 19 bases between them. Germline V CDR1 and CDR2: LNHDA, SQIVND (reference sequence). This CDR3 reads CASSGRQVPEDTEAFF. Written as DNA, the CDR3 is TGTGCCAGTAGTGGACGACAGGTACCGGAGGACACTGAAGCTTTCTTT.

The table lists this clonotype with a few counts. The chain recombines TRBV6-2 or TRBV6-3 with TRBJ2-1; 7 nucleotides match TRBD1. The ends lost 4 bases at V and 3 bases at J; junction bases unmatched: 9. CDR1 is MNHEY, CDR2 SVGEGT, per germline. The CDR3 totals 16 residues. The CDR3 is CASSWGQTFYYNEQFF. The CDR3 nucleotides read TGTGCCAGCAGTTGGGGACAGACCTTTTACTACAATGAGCAGTTCTTC.

This clonotype was observed a handful of times. The rearrangement joins TRBV4-1 to TRBJ2-2; maybe TRBD1 (5 bases). V lost 4 bases and J 5 bases, leaving 11 bases between the germline ends. Germline CDR1 is MGHRA and CDR2 is YSYEKL. The CDR3 length is 14 residues. The CDR3 is CASSPGAPTGELFF. The CDR3 nucleotides are TGCGCCAGCAGCCCTGGGGCACCGACCGGGGAGCTGTTTTTT.

This clonotype was seen a few times. This sequence joins TRBV5-5 and TRBJ2-7; 7 nucleotides agree with TRBD1. V shed 0 bases, J shed 6 bases, and the junction held 9 bases outside the gene matches. This CDR3 comprises 15 residues. Looked up from germline, CDR1 is SGHKS and CDR2 is YYEKEE (reference sequence). DNA for the CDR3: TGTGCCAGCAGCTTGGTTTTGTGGACAGGAGGCGAGCAGTACTTC. Its translation: CASSLVLWTGGEQYF.

The V call is TRBV19, the J call TRBJ1-1; D perhaps matches TRBD1 (5 bases). This CDR3 is built from 12 residues. Deletions cut 3 bases from V and 7 bases from J, with 9 bases between. Germline CDR1 is LNHDA and CDR2 is SQIVND (reference sequence). The CDR3 here is CASSMAGIEAFF. CDR3 coding DNA: TGTGCCAGTAGTATGGCAGGGATTGAAGCTTTCTTT.

This clonotype was seen more than once but under ten times. This sequence joins TRBV12-3 or TRBV12-4 and TRBJ2-5; D uncertain. Between the trimmed V and J ends, which lost 3 bases and 5 bases, there was a span of 7 bases. The CDR3 covers 12 residues. The CDR3 sequence: CASSLDRETQYF. For the CDR3, the DNA is TGTGCCAGCAGTTTGGACCGGGAGACCCAGTACTTC.

V and J are TRBV20-1 and TRBJ1-2, with unresolved D. Germline lookup yields CDR1 DFQATT and CDR2 SNEGSKA (reference sequence). V lost 6 bases and J 6 bases, leaving 26 bases between the germline ends. CDR3 length: 16 amino acids. This CDR3 is CSAHQTRDLGVDGYTF. The CDR3 DNA sequence: TGCAGTGCCCACCAAACGCGCGACTTGGGAGTTGATGGCTACACCTTC.

The chain recombines TRBV12-3 or TRBV12-4 with TRBJ1-2; TRBD1 matches 12 bases. The ends lost 1 base at V and 6 bases at J; junction bases unmatched: 6. The CDR3 is 16 amino acids. CDR3 loop: CASSLVTGTGGHGYTF. The CDR3 nucleotides read TGTGCCAGCAGTTTAGTTACCGGGACAGGGGGCCATGGCTACACCTTC.

The chain is built from TRBV11-2 and TRBJ2-3, with D possibly being TRBD2 (7 bases). V gave up 3 bases and J gave up 0 bases, with 16 bases separating them. This CDR3 has 17 amino acids. Germline values: CDR1 SGHAT, CDR2 FQNNGV. The CDR3: CASSFSPAGASTDTQYF. The CDR3 bases are TGTGCCAGCAGCTTTTCTCCGGCGGGGGCTAGCACAGATACGCAGTATTTT.

The chain carries TRBV15 and TRBJ2-7; weak D call: TRBD2 (5 bases). Between the trimmed V and J ends, which lost 0 bases and 9 bases, there was a span of 21 bases. CDR3 length: 16 amino acids. Per the germline V gene, CDR1 is LNHNV and CDR2 is YYDKDF (reference sequence). The CDR3 spells CATSRDSGESLSGQYF. Written as DNA, the CDR3 is TGTGCCACCAGCAGAGATTCCGGGGAAAGCCTCTCCGGGCAGTACTTC.

The chain combines TRBV6-5 with TRBJ2-7, with a possible D match to TRBD1 (5 bases). V shed 6 bases and J shed 2 bases, with 11 bases lying between them. The CDR3 has 13 residues. Germline CDR1 and CDR2: MNHEY and SVGAGI. CDR3 sequence: CASSPVQAYEQYF. CDR3 bases: TGTGCCAGCAGCCCAGTACAGGCCTACGAGCAGTACTTC.

This clonotype was observed a handful of times. The chain couples TRBV4-1 to TRBJ2-3; weak D call: TRBD2 (6 bases). Trimming cost V 1 base and J 1 base, with 6 bases left between them. Germline loops: CDR1 MGHRA, CDR2 YSYEKL. The CDR3 is 14 amino acids. The CDR3 here is CASSQGRGTDTQYF. In nucleotides, the CDR3 is TGCGCCAGCAGCCAAGGGAGGGGCACAGATACGCAGTATTTT.

This clonotype was detected ten times or more. The gene calls are TRBV9 and TRBJ2-1; D is tentatively TRBD1 or TRBD2 (5 bases each). Germline V CDR1 and CDR2: SGDLS, YYNGEE. V shed 0 bases and J shed 5 bases, with 15 bases lying between them. This CDR3 is 16 amino acids long. The CDR3 reads CASSVGALEGHNEQFF. Written as DNA, the CDR3 is TGTGCCAGCAGCGTAGGAGCCCTAGAGGGACACAATGAGCAGTTCTTC.

This clonotype was counted only a few times. The chain has TRBV6-2 or TRBV6-3 and TRBJ2-7, with 7 bases fitting TRBD2. The CDR3 covers 14 residues. V lost 2 bases to trimming and J lost 3 bases; unmatched junction nucleotides: 4. The germline gives CDR1 MNHEY, CDR2 SVGEGT. The CDR3 protein is CASSYPREDYEQYF. In DNA form, the CDR3 reads TGTGCCAGCAGTTACCCTCGGGAGGACTACGAGCAGTACTTC.